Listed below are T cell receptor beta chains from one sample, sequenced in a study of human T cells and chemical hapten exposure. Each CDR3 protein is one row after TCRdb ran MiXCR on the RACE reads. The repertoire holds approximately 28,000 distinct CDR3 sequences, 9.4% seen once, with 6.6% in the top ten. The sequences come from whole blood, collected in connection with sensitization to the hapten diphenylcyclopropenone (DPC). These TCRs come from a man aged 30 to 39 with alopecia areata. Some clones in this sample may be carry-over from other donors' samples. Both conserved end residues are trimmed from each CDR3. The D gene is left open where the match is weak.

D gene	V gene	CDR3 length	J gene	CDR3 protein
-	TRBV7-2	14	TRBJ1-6	ASSLRQGGNNSPLH
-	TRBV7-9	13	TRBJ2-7	ASSRTSQGTYEQY
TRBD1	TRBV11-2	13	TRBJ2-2	ASSPGQGRIRELF
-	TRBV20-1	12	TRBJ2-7	SALSVTTSYEQY
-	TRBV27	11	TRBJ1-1	ASSLKENTEAF
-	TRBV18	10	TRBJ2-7	ASSDRSYEQY
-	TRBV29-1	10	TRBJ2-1	SVEEWGNEQF
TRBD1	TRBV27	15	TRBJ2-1	ASSLSATGVYYNEQF
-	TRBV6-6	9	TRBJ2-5	ASRTEETQY
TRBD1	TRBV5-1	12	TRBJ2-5	ASREQGNQETQY
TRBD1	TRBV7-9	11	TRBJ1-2	ASSYGQGDGYT
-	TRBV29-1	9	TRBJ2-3	SVWGQGTQY
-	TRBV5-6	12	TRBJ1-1	ASSFGGGNTEAF
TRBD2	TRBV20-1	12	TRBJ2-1	SVATSGRSNEQF
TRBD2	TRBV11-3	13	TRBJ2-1	ASSLSGRAYNEQF
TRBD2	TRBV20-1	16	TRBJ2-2	SARGELAGGSNTGELF
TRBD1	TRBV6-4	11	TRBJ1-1	ASSPDRDTEAF
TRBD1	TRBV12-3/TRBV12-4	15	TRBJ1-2	ASSLGTGTGFNYGYT
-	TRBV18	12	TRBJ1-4	ASSPGEERRKLF
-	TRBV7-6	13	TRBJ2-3	ASSPNSSPSDTQY
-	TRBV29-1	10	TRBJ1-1	SVASNVGEAF
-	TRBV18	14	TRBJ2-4	ASSPQERSRQNIQY